This note documents a single TCR beta chain sequence. As yet, its antigen is unknown. This specimen comes from a study of T cell repertoires in cytomegalovirus infection. Study in general: TCR beta signatures that were public indicated CMV infection and matching HLA type. Study conclusions and caveats: The study identified carriers of CMV plus the relevant HLA from cumulative public TCR beta family frequency.

TCRdb used MiXCR to reprocess the reads, holding one entry per CDR3 protein. The sample contains hundreds of thousands of distinct CDR3 sequences, 20% to 25% of which appear only once. The V and J ends lost 8 bases and 4 bases, in that order; junction bases with no gene match: 8. Germline CDR1 reads MNHEY; CDR2 reads SMNVEV (reference sequence). The CDR3 is 14 amino acids. Input material: CD8+ T cells from PBMCs. The V call is TRBV27, the J call TRBJ2-1; 7 nucleotides line up with TRBD2. The clonotype comes from a human donor in good health (CMV status not recorded). Some clones in this sample may be carry-over from other donors' samples. CDR3 residues: CASQNGGRYNEQFF. CDR3 in DNA: TGTGCCAGCCAAAACGGGGGGAGGTACAATGAGCAGTTCTTC.